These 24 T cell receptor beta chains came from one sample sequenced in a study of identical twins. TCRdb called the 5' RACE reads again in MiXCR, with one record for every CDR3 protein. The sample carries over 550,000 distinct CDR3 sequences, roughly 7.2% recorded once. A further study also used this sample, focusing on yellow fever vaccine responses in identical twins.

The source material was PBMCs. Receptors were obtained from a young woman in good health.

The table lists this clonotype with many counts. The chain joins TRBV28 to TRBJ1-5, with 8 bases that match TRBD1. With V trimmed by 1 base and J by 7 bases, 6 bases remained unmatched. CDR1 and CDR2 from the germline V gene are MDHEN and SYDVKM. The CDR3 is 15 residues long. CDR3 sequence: CASSLLDRVKQPQHF. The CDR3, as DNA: TGTGCCAGCAGTTTATTGGACAGGGTTAAACAGCCCCAGCATTTT. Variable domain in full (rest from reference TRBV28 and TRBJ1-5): DVKVTQSSRYLVKRTGEKVFLECVQDMDHENMFWYRQDPGLGLRLIYFSYDVKMKEKGDIPEGYSVSREKKERFSLILESASTNQTSMYLCASSLLDRVKQPQHFGDGTRLSIL.

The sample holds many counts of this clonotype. This chain's CDR3 is CSVEIAGLLQETQYF. DNA for the CDR3: TGCAGCGTTGAAATAGCGGGGTTACTCCAAGAGACCCAGTACTTC. The V gene is TRBV29-1, the J gene TRBJ2-5; 8 bases are a match to TRBD2. Germline V CDR1 and CDR2: SQVTM, ANQGSEA. The CDR3 spans 15 residues. V gave up 2 bases and J gave up 1 base; unmatched junction bases: 6.

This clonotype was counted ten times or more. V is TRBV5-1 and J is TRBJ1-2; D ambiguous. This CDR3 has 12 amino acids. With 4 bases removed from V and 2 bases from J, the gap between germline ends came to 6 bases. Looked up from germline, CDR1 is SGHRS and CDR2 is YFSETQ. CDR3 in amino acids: CASSIDNYGYTF. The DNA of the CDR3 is TGCGCCAGCAGCATAGACAACTATGGCTACACCTTC.

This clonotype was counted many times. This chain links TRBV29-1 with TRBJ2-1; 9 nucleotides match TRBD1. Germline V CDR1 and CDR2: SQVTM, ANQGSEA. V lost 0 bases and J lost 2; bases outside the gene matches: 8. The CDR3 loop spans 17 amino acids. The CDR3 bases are TGCAGCGTTGAAGATTGGGGGGGACAGGGCGCCTACAATGAGCAGTTCTTC. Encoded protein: CSVEDWGGQGAYNEQFF.

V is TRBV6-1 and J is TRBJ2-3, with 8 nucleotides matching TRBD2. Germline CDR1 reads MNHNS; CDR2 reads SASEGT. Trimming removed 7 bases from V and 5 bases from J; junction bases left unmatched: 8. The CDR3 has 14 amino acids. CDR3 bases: TGTGCCAGCAAACCGGGGGGGCCGATAGATACGCAGTATTTT. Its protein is CASKPGGPIDTQYF.

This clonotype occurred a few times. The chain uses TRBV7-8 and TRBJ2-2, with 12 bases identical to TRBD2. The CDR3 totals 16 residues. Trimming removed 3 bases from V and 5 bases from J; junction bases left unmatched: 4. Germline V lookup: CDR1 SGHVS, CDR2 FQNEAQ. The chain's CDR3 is CASSLLAGGRTGELFF. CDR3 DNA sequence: TGTGCCAGCAGCTTGCTAGCGGGGGGGCGTACCGGGGAGCTGTTTTTT.

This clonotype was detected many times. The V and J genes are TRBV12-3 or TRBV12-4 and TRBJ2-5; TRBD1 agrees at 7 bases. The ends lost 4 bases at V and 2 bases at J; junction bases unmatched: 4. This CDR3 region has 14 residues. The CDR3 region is CASSSYRGQETQYF. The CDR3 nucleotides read TGTGCCAGCAGTTCCTACAGGGGACAAGAGACCCAGTACTTC.

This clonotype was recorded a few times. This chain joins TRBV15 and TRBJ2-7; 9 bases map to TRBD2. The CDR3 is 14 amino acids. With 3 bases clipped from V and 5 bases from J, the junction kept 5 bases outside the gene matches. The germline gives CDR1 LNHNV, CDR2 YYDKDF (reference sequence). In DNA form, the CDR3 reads TGTGCCACCAGCAGTCTAGCGGGGAGCCACGAGCAGTACGTC. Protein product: CATSSLAGSHEQYV.

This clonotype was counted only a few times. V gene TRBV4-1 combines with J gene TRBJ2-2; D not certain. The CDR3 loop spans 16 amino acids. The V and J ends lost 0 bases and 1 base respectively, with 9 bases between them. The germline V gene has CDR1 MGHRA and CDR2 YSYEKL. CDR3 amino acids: CASSQDAGRNTGELFF. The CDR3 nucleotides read TGCGCCAGCAGCCAAGACGCAGGACGGAACACCGGGGAGCTGTTTTTT.

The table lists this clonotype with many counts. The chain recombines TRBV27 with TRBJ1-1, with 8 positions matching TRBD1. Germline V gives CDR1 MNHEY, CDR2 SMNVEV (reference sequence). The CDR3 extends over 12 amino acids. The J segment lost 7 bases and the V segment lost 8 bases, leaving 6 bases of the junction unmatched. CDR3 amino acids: CASGTGGGEAFF. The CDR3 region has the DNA TGTGCCAGCGGTACAGGGGGTGGTGAAGCTTTCTTT.

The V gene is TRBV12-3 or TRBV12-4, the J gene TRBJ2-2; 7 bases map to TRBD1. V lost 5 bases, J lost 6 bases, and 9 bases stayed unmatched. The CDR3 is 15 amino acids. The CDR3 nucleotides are TGTGCCAGCAGTCCAGACAGACAGGGCCCCGGGGAGCTGTTTTTT. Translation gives CASSPDRQGPGELFF.

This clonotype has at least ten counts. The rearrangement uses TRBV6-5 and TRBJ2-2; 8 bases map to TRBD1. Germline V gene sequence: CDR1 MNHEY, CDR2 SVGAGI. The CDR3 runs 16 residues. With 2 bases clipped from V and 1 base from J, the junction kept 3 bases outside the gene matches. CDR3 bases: TGTGCCAGCAGTTACGAAGGACAGGGGAACACCGGGGAGCTGTTTTTT. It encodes CASSYEGQGNTGELFF.

The CDR3 reads CASSLDTTGAGGNTIYF. In DNA, the CDR3 is TGTGCCAGCAGCTTAGATACGACAGGCGCTGGTGGAAACACCATATATTTT. The rearrangement joins TRBV11-2 to TRBJ1-3; TRBD1 might be the D (6 bases). Per germline, CDR1 SGHAT and CDR2 FQNNGV. The ends were cut back, 0 bases at V and 3 bases at J, with 15 bases in the middle. CDR3 length: 17 amino acids. The variable domain in full, with the rest retrieved from reference TRBV11-2 and TRBJ1-3, is EAGVAQSPRYKIIEKRQSVAFWCNPISGHATLYWYQQILGQGPKLLIQFQNNGVVDDSQLPKDRFSAERLKGVDSTLKIQPAKLEDSAVYLCASSLDTTGAGGNTIYFGEGSWLTVV.

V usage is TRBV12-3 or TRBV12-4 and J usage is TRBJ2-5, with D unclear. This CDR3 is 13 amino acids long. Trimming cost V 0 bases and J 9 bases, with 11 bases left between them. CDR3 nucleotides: TGTGCCAGCAGTTTAGCGCGCCGTACGGCCCAGTACTTC. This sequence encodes CASSLARRTAQYF.

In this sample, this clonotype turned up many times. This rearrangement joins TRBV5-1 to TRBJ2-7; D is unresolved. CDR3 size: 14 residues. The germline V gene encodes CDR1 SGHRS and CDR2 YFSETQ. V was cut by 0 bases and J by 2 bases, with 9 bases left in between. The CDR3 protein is CASSLVPGTYEQYV. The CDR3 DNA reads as TGCGCCAGCAGCTTGGTTCCAGGAACCTACGAGCAGTACGTC.

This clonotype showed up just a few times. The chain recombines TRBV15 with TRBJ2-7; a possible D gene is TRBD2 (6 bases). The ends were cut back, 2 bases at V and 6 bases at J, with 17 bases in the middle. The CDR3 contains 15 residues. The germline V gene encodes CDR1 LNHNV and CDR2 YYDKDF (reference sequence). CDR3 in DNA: TGTGCCACCAGCAGATCGTCCCGGGACTTATCCGAGCAGTACTTC. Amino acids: CATSRSSRDLSEQYF.

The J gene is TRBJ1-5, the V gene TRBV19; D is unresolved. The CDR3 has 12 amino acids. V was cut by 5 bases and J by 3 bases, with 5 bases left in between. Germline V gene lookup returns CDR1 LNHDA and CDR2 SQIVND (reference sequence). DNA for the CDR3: TGTGCCAGTAGTCCCCTCAATCAGCCCCAGCATTTT. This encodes CASSPLNQPQHF.

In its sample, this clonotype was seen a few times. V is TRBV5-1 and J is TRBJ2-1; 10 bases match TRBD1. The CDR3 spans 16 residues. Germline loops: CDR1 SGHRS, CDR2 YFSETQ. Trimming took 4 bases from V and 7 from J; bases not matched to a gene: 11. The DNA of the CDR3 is TGCGCCAGCAGCCTACCCCGGGACAGGGGCACAAATGAGCAGTTCTTC. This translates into CASSLPRDRGTNEQFF.

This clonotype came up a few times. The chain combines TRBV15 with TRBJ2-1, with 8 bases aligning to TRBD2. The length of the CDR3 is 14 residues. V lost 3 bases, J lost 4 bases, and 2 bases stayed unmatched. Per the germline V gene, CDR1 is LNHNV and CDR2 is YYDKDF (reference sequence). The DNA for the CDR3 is TGTGCCACCAGCAGCGGGAGGGATTACAATGAGCAGTTCTTC. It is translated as CATSSGRDYNEQFF.

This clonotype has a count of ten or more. CDR3 loop: CASSLSPTGNYGYTF. CDR3 in DNA: TGTGCCAGCAGCTTATCCCCCACAGGGAACTATGGCTACACCTTC. The chain has TRBV7-2 and TRBJ1-2; possibly TRBD1 for D (6 bases). The CDR3 contains 15 residues. Germline lookup yields CDR1 SGHTA and CDR2 FQGNSA. V was trimmed by 2 bases and J by 2 bases, leaving 12 bases between them.

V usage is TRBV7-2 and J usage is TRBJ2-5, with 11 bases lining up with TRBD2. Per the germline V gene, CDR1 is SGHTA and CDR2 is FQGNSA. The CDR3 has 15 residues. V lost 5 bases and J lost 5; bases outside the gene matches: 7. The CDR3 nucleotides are TGTGCCAGCAGCCCCAGACTAGCGGGACGGGAGACCCAGTACTTC. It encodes CASSPRLAGRETQYF.

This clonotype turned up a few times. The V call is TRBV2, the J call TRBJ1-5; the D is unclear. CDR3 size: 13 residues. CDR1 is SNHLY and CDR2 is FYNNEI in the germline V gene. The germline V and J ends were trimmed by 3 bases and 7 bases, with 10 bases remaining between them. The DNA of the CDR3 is TGTGCCAGCAGTGACGTTCCGGGACAGCCCCAGCATTTT. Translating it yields CASSDVPGQPQHF.

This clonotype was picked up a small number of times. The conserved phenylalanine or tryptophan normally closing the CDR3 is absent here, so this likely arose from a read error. Written as DNA, the CDR3 is TGTGCCAGCAGCTCGTCTAACCTCGAAGCTTTCCTT. Protein product: CASSSSNLEAFL. The chain links TRBV7-9 to TRBJ1-1; D remains unclear. V was pared by 4 bases and J by 8 bases, with 11 bases between. There are 12 residues in the CDR3. Germline lookup yields CDR1 SEHNR and CDR2 FQNEAQ (reference sequence).

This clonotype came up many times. CDR3 nucleotides: TGTGCCAGCCAGGACAGTTCTAGCACAGATACGCAGTATTTT. Encoded protein: CASQDSSSTDTQYF. This rearrangement joins TRBV7-9 to TRBJ2-3; D might be TRBD1 (6 bases). The CDR3 extends over 14 amino acids. Germline V gene sequence: CDR1 SEHNR, CDR2 FQNEAQ (reference sequence). V lost 8 bases, J lost 0 bases, and 12 bases lay in between.